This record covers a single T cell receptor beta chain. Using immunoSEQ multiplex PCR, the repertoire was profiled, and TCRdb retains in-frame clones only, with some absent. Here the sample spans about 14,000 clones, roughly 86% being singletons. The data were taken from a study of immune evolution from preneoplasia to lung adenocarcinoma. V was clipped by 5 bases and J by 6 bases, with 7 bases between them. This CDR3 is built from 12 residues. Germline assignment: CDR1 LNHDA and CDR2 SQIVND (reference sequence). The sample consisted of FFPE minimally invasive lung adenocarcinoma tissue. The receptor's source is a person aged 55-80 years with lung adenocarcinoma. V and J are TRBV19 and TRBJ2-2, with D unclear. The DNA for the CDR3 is TGTGCCAGTAGTTCCCGGGCCGGGGAGCTGTTTTTT. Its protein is CASSSRAGELFF.